The 15 T cell receptor beta chains reported below all come from one sample, sequenced in a study of cytomegalovirus exposure and HLA in healthy donors. In the PCR, 60 Vbeta and 13 Jbeta primers were used. TCRdb's table, derived via immunoSEQ multiplex PCR, lists solely in-frame clones and lacks some. The sample includes around 160,000 clones, around 78% of them seen just once. The sequenced sample was PBMCs. These receptors came from a woman aged 35 to 49 in good health and CMV-seronegative.

The chain combines TRBV30 with TRBJ1-1, with D perhaps TRBD1 (6 bases). The V end was cut by 7 bases, the J end by 5 bases, with 23 bases between. The germline V gene has CDR1 GTSNPN and CDR2 SVGIG (reference sequence). The CDR3 totals 15 residues. The CDR3 DNA is TGTGCCTTGAGGTCTCAAAATACAGGGAAGACTGAAGCTTTCTTT. Translation gives CALRSQNTGKTEAFF.

The chain carries TRBV19 and TRBJ1-1; TRBD1 agrees at 7 bases. Germline values: CDR1 LNHDA, CDR2 SQIVND (reference sequence). V was clipped by 3 bases and J by 1 base; unmatched bases: 8. This CDR3 is built from 16 residues. The CDR3 region is CASSIPNRGPNTEAFF. CDR3 DNA sequence: TGTGCCAGTAGTATTCCCAACAGGGGCCCGAACACTGAAGCTTTCTTT.

In this sample, this clone turned up a few times. The CDR3 loop reads CASSLLGGTENGGYTF. The CDR3 DNA follows: TGTGCCAGCAGTTTATTAGGCGGGACAGAAAATGGCGGCTACACCTTC. V and J are TRBV28 and TRBJ1-2; 7 bases line up with TRBD1. Trimming cost V 1 base and J 8 bases; bases outside gene matches: 13. This CDR3 has 16 amino acids. Germline V gene sequence: CDR1 MDHEN, CDR2 SYDVKM.

The CDR3 DNA reads as TGTGCCAGCAGAGAGGGTGGATTGGGGGGCTACACCTTC. This encodes CASREGGLGGYTF. The V call is TRBV2, the J call TRBJ1-2; D is unclear. CDR1 SNHLY and CDR2 FYNNEI come from the germline V gene. The CDR3 contains 13 residues. Deletions cut 6 bases from V and 8 bases from J, with 16 bases between.

CDR3 amino acids: CSVRTGWNTIYF. For the CDR3, the DNA is TGCAGCGTGAGGACAGGGTGGAACACCATATATTTT. This chain joins TRBV29-1 and TRBJ1-3, with 8 bases identical to TRBD1. The germline gives CDR1 SQVTM, CDR2 ANQGSEA. There are 12 residues in the CDR3. V trimming: 6 bases; J trimming: 7 bases; junction bases outside the gene matches: 5.

The chain has TRBV5-1 and TRBJ2-1, with 12 nucleotides matching TRBD2. CDR1 and CDR2 (germline): SGHRS, YFSETQ. V trimming: 4 bases; J trimming: 7 bases; junction bases outside the gene matches: 12. The CDR3 runs to 17 residues. CDR3 residues: CASSGRLAGVGGNEQFF. In nucleotides, the CDR3 is TGCGCCAGCAGCGGCAGACTAGCGGGAGTAGGGGGGAATGAGCAGTTCTTC.

The chain carries TRBV9 and TRBJ1-1; 10 bases line up with TRBD1. J was trimmed by 3 bases and V by 4 bases; bases with no gene match: 6. The CDR3 spans 15 residues. The germline CDR1 and CDR2 sequences are SGDLS and YYNGEE. CDR3 DNA sequence: TGTGCCAGCAGCCTCTCGGACAGGGGGGACACTGAAGCTTTCTTT. It yields the protein CASSLSDRGDTEAFF.

In this sample, this clone turned up once. The chain has TRBV6-5 and TRBJ2-5; 7 positions match TRBD2. Per the germline V gene, CDR1 is MNHEY and CDR2 is SVGAGI. This CDR3 has 14 amino acids. V shed 4 bases and J 2 bases; nucleotides not matched to a gene: 4. The CDR3 DNA reads as TGTGCCAGCAGTTTTGGGAGGGAGCAAGAGACCCAGTACTTC. Translated: CASSFGREQETQYF.

The genes are TRBV10-3 and TRBJ1-2; a possible D gene is TRBD1 (6 bases). The germline V gene has CDR1 ENHRY and CDR2 SYGVKD. This CDR3 comprises 14 residues. Deletions cut 2 bases from V and 6 bases from J, with 13 bases between. The CDR3, as DNA: TGTGCCATCAGTGAGATTAAAACAGGGAATGGCTACACCTTC. Amino acid sequence: CAISEIKTGNGYTF.

The rearrangement uses TRBV9 and TRBJ2-2; TRBD2 aligns across 7 bases. The ends lost 4 bases at V and 2 bases at J; junction bases unmatched: 8. Looked up from germline, CDR1 is SGDLS and CDR2 is YYNGEE. This CDR3 has 16 amino acids. In nucleotides, the CDR3 is TGTGCCAGCAGCTTGCTGCTAGCGGCAAACACCGGGGAGCTGTTTTTT. Translated: CASSLLLAANTGELFF.

The chain carries TRBV6-1 and TRBJ1-5, with D perhaps TRBD1 (6 bases). Trimming cost V 6 bases and J 2 bases, with 14 bases left between them. The CDR3 spans 15 residues. The germline V gene encodes CDR1 MNHNS and CDR2 SASEGT. The CDR3 is CASRTEGVGNQPQHF. The CDR3 DNA is TGTGCCAGCAGGACCGAGGGGGTTGGCAATCAGCCCCAGCATTTT.

This clone came up a few times. The chain carries TRBV2 and TRBJ2-2; TRBD2 aligns across 9 bases. This CDR3 contains 14 residues. The V segment lost 7 bases and the J segment 7 bases; nucleotides outside the gene matches: 7. Germline V gene sequence: CDR1 SNHLY, CDR2 FYNNEI. The CDR3 DNA follows: TGTGCCAGCAACGAGCGGGAGGCAAGCGGGGAGCTGTTTTTT. This gives the protein CASNEREASGELFF. Full variable domain (rest looked up from reference TRBV2 and TRBJ2-2): EPEVTQTPSHQVTQMGQEVILRCVPISNHLYFYWYRQILGQKVEFLVSFYNNEISEKSEIFDDQFSVERPDGSNFTLKIRSTKLEDSAMYFCASNEREASGELFFGEGSRLTVL.

The chain has TRBV6-8 and TRBJ2-7; 7 nucleotides agree with TRBD2. V was clipped by 6 bases and J by 1 base; unmatched bases: 3. CDR3 length: 13 residues. Germline V gene lookup returns CDR1 MNHGY and CDR2 SAAAGT. The CDR3 DNA reads TGTGCCAGCAGGGCTAGCGGTTCCTACGAGCAGTACTTC. Residues: CASRASGSYEQYF.

V and J are TRBV30 and TRBJ1-6, with TRBD1 matching over 11 bases. CDR1 is GTSNPN, CDR2 SVGIG, per germline (reference sequence). J gave up 10 bases and V 7 bases, and 6 bases lay outside the gene matches. CDR3 length equals 13 residues. Written as DNA, the CDR3 is TGTGCCTCTGCGGGACAGGGGGGATCACCCCTCCACTTT. It is translated as CASAGQGGSPLHF.

Only one count was recorded for this clone. The V gene is TRBV7-9, the J gene TRBJ1-4, with 7 bases that match TRBD1. Germline loops: CDR1 SEHNR, CDR2 FQNEAQ (reference sequence). With V trimmed by 1 base and J by 4 bases, 3 bases remained unmatched. The CDR3 contains 15 residues. The CDR3 protein is CASSLGAGGNEKLFF. In DNA form, the CDR3 reads TGTGCCAGCAGCTTAGGAGCAGGGGGTAATGAAAAACTGTTTTTT. Filled out from reference TRBV7-9 and TRBJ1-4, the complete variable domain reads DTGVSQNPRHKITKRGQNVTFRCDPISEHNRLYWYRQTLGQGPEFLTYFQNEAQLEKSRLLSDRFSAERPKGSFSTLEIQRTEQGDSAMYLCASSLGAGGNEKLFFGSGTQLSVL.